A single T cell receptor (beta chain) is shown here with its context. This sample is drawn from a study of shared T cell receptors in the human thymus. Generated by immunoSEQ multiplex PCR, the TCRdb table keeps only in-frame clones and is missing some. The repertoire holds hundreds of thousands of clones, with around nine tenths as singletons. CDR1 and CDR2 (germline): MNHEY, SMNVEV (reference sequence). This CDR3 contains 15 residues. V gave up 5 bases and J gave up 5 bases, with 19 bases separating them. These data also featured in a second study, about human thymus T cells.

Sequenced material: thymocytes. The source of this sequence is a boy in the first two years of life with a congenital heart defect. V is TRBV27 and J is TRBJ2-7; D uncertain. CDR3 protein: CASSPLVSPPHEQYF. CDR3 nucleotides: TGTGCCAGCAGTCCCCTAGTTAGTCCCCCCCACGAGCAGTACTTC.